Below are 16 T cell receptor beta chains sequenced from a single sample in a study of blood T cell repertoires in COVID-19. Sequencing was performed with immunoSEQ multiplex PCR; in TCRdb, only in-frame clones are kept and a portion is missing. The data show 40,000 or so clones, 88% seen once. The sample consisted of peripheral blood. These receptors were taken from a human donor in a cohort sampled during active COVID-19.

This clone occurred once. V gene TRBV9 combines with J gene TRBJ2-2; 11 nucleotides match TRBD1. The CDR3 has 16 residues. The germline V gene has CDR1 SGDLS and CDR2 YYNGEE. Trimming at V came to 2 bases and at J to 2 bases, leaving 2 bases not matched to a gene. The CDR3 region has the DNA TGTGCCAGCAGCGTCGGGACAGGGGGAAACACCGGGGAGCTGTTTTTT. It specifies CASSVGTGGNTGELFF.

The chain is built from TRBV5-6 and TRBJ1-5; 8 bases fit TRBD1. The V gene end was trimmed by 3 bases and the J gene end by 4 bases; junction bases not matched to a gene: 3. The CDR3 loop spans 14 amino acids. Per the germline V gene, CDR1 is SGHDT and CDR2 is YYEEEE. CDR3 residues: CASSYRDRNQPQHF. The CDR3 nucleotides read TGTGCCAGCAGCTACCGGGACAGGAATCAGCCCCAGCATTTT.

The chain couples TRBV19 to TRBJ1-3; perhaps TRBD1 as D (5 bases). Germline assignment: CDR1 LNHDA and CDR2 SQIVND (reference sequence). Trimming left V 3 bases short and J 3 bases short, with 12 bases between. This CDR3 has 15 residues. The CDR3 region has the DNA TGTGCCAGTAGTATGCAGGGCAGCCTTGGAAACACCATATATTTT. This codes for CASSMQGSLGNTIYF.

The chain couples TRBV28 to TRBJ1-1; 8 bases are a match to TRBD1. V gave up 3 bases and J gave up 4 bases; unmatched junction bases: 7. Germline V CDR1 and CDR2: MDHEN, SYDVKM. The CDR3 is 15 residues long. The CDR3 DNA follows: TGTGCCAGCAGTTTCGACAGGGGAGTTGGCACTGAAGCTTTCTTT. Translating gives CASSFDRGVGTEAFF.

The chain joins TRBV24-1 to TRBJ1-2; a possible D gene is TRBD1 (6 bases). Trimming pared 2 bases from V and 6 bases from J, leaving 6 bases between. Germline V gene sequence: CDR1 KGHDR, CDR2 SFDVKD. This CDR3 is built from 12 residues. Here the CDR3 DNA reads TGTGCCACCAGTGATTACAGGGATGGCTACACCTTC. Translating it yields CATSDYRDGYTF.

In DNA form, the CDR3 reads TGTGCCAGCTCACCACCGGTCCAGCTAGACGAGCAGTACTTC. Protein: CASSPPVQLDEQYF. The J gene is TRBJ2-7, the V gene TRBV18; no reliable D call. Trimming cost V 0 bases and J 5 bases, with 11 bases left between them. CDR3 length: 14 amino acids. Germline CDR1 is KGHSH and CDR2 is LQKENI.

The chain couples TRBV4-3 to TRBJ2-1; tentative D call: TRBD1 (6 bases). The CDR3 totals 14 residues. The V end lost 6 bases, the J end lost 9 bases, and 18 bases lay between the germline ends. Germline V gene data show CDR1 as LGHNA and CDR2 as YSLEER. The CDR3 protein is CASRTGTNDGEQFF. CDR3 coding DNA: TGCGCCAGCAGGACCGGGACAAACGACGGTGAGCAGTTCTTC.

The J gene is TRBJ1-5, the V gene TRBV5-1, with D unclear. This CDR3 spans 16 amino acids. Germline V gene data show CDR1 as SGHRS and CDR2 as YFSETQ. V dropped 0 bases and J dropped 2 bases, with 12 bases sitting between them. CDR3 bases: TGCGCCAGCAGCTTGGCCCCGGTCGGAGGCAATCAGCCCCAGCATTTT. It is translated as CASSLAPVGGNQPQHF.

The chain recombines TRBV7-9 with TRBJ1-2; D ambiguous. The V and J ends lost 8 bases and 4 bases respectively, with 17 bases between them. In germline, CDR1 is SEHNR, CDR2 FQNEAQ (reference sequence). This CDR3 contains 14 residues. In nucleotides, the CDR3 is TGTGCCAGCGCCACGAGGGCCGGACCCTATGGCTACACCTTC. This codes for CASATRAGPYGYTF.

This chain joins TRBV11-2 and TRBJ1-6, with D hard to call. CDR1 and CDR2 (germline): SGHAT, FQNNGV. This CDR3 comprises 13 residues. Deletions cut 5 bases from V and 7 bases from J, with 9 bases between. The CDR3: CASSTEQNSPLHF. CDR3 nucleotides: TGTGCCAGCAGCACCGAACAGAATTCACCCCTCCACTTT.

In DNA form, the CDR3 reads TGCGCCAGCAGCCAAGATTACATCGGGGGGTGGGAGCAGTACTTC. It yields the protein CASSQDYIGGWEQYF. The V call is TRBV4-3, the J call TRBJ2-7, with 7 nucleotides matching TRBD2. The V and J ends lost 0 bases and 7 bases, in that order; junction bases with no gene match: 9. The CDR3 runs to 15 residues. Germline values: CDR1 LGHNA, CDR2 YSLEER.

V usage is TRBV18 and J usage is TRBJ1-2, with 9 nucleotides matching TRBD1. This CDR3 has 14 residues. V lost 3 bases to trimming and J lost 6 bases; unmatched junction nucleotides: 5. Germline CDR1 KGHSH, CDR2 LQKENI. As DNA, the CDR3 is TGTGCCAGCTCACCCTCGACAGGGGGAGATGGCTACACCTTC. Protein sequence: CASSPSTGGDGYTF.

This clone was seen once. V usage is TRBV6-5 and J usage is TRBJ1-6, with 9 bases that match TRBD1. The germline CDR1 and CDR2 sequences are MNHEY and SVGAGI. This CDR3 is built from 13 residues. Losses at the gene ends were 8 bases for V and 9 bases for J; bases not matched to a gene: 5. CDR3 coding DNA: TGTGCCAGCCGGGACAGGGAGAGTTCACCCCTCCACTTT. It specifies CASRDRESSPLHF.

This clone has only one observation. The CDR3: CASSGTGGESYTF. The CDR3 DNA reads TGTGCCAGCTCCGGGACAGGGGGCGAGAGCTACACCTTC. The chain employs TRBV18 and TRBJ1-2; 12 bases agree with TRBD1. This CDR3 region has 13 residues. Germline V gives CDR1 KGHSH, CDR2 LQKENI. The ends lost 6 bases at V and 9 bases at J; junction bases unmatched: 5.

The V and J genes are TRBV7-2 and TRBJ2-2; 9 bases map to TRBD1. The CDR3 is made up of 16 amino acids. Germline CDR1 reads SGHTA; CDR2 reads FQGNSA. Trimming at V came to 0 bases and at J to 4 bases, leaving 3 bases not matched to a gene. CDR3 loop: CASSLAGQGVTGELFF. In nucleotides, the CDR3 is TGTGCCAGCAGCTTAGCGGGACAGGGAGTCACCGGGGAGCTGTTTTTT.

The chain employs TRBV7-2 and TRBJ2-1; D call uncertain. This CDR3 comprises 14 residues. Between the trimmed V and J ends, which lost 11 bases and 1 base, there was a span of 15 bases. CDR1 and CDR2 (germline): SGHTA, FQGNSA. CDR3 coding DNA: TGTGCCGGAGCTACTCAAGGTTCCTACAATGAGCAGTTCTTC. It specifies CAGATQGSYNEQFF.